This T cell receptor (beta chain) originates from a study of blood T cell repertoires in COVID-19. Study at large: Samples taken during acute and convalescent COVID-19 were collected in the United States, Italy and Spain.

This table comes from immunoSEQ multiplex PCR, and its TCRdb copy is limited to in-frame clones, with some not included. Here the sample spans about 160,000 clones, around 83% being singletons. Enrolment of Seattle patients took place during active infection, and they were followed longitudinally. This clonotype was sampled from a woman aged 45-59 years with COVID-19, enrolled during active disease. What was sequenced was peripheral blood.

CDR3 bases: TGTGCCAGCAGTTTTTCGGCAGATACGCAGTATTTT. Its protein is CASSFSADTQYF. V usage is TRBV27 and J usage is TRBJ2-3; D is unresolved. This CDR3 has 12 amino acids. In germline, CDR1 is MNHEY, CDR2 SMNVEV (reference sequence). V lost 3 bases, J lost 4 bases, and 5 bases lay in between.